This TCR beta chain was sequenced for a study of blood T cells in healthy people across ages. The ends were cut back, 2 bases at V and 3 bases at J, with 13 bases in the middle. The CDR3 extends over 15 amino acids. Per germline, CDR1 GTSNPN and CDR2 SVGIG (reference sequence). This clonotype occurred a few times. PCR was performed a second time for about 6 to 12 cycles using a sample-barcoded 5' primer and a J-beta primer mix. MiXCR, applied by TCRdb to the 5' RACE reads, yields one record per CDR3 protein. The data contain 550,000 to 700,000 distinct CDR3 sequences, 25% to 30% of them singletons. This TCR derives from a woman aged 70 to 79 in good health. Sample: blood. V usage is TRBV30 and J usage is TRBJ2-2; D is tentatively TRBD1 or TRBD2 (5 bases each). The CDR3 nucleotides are TGTGCCTGGAGTTCCGGGACCCTCGACACCGGGGAGCTGTTTTTT. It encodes CAWSSGTLDTGELFF. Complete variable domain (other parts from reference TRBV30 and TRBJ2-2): SQTIHQWPATLVQPVGSPLSLECTVEGTSNPNLYWYRQAAGRGLQLLFYSVGIGQISSEVPQNLSASRPQDRQFILSSKKLLLSDSGFYLCAWSSGTLDTGELFFGEGSRLTVL.